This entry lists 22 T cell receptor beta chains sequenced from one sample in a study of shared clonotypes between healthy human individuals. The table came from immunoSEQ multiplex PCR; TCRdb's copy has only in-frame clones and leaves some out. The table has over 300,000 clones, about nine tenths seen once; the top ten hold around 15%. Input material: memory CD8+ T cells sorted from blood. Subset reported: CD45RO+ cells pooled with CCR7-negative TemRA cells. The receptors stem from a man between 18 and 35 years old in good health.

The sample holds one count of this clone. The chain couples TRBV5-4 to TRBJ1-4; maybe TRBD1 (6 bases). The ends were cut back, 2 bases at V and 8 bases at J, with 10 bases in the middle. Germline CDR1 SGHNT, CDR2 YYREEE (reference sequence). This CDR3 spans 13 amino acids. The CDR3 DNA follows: TGTGCCAGCAGCTTCAAGGGGGAAGAAAAACTGTTTTTT. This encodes CASSFKGEEKLFF.

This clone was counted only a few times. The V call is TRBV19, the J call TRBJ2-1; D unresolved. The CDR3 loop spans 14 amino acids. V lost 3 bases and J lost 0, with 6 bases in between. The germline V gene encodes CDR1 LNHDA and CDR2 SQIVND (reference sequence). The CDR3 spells CASSILHSYNEQFF. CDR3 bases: TGTGCCAGTAGTATCCTACACTCCTACAATGAGCAGTTCTTC. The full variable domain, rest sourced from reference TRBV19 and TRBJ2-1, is DGGITQSPKYLFRKEGQNVTLSCEQNLNHDAMYWYRQDPGQGLRLIYYSQIVNDFQKGDIAEGYSVSREKKESFPLTVTSAQKNPTAFYLCASSILHSYNEQFFGPGTRLTVL.

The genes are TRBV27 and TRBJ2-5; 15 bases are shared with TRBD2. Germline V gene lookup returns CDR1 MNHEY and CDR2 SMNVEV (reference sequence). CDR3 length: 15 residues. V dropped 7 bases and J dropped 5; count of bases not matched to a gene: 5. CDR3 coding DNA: TGTGCCAGCAAGGGACTAGCGGGGGGCCGGGAGACCCAGTACTTC. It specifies CASKGLAGGRETQYF.

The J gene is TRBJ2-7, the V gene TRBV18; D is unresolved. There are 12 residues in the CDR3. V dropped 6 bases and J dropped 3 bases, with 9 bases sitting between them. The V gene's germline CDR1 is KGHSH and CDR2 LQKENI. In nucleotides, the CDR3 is TGTGCCAGCTCGGTCCTTGTCTACGAGCAGTACTTC. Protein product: CASSVLVYEQYF. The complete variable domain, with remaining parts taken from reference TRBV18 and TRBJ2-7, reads NAGVMQNPRHLVRRRGQEARLRCSPMKGHSHVYWYRQLPEEGLKFMVYLQKENIIDESGMPKERFSAEFPKEGPSILRIQQVVRGDSAAYFCASSVLVYEQYFGPGTRLTVT.

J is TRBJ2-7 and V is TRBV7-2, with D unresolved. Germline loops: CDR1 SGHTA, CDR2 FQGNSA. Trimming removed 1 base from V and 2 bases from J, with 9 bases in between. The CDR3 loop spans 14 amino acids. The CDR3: CASSLVSETYEQYF. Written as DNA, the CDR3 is TGTGCCAGCAGCTTAGTTTCCGAAACCTACGAGCAGTACTTC.

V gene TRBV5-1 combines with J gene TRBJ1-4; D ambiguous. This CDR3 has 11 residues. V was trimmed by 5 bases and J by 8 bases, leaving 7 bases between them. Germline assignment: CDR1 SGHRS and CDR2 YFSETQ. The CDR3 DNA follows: TGCGCCAGCAGGGGAGACGAAAAACTGTTTTTT. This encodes CASRGDEKLFF. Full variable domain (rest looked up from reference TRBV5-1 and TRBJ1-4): KAGVTQTPRYLIKTRGQQVTLSCSPISGHRSVSWYQQTPGQGLQFLFEYFSETQRNKGNFPGRFSGRQFSNSRSEMNVSTLELGDSALYLCASRGDEKLFFGSGTQLSVL.

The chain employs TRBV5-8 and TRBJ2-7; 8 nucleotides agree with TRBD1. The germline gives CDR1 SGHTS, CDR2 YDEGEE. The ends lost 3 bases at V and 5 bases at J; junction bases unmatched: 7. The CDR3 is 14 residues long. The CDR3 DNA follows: TGTGCCAGCAGCTCGGACAGGGTCGGCAACGAGCAGTACTTC. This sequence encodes CASSSDRVGNEQYF.

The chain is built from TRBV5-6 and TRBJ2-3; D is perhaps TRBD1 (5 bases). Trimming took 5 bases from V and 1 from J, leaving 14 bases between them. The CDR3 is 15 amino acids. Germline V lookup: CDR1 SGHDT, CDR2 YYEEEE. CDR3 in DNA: TGTGCCAGCAGTCCCAGGGTGATGGGCACAGATACGCAGTATTTT. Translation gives CASSPRVMGTDTQYF.

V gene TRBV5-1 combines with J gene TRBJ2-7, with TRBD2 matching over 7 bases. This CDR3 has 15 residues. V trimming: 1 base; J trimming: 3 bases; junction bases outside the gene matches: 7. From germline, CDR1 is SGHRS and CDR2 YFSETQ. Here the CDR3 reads CASSLSPAGFYEQYF. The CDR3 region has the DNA TGCGCCAGCAGCTTGAGTCCAGCGGGATTCTACGAGCAGTACTTC.

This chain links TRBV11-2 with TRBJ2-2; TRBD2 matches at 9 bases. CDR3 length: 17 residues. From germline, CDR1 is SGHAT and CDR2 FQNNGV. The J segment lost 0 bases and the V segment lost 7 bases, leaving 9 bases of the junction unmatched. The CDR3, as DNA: TGTGCCAGCACCCCTGCTAGCGGGATATCGAACACCGGGGAGCTGTTTTTT. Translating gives CASTPASGISNTGELFF.

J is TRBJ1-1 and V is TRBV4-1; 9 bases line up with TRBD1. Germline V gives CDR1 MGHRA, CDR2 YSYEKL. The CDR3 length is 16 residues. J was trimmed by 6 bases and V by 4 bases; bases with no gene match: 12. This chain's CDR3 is CASSLTGGMVLAEAFF. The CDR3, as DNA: TGCGCCAGCAGCCTTACAGGGGGCATGGTTCTCGCTGAAGCTTTCTTT.

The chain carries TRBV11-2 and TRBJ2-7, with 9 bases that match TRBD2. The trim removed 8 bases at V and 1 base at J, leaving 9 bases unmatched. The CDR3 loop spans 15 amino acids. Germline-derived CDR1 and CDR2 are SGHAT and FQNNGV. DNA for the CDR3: TGTGCCAGCGAGAATGCGGGACTAGCTTCCTACGAGCAGTACTTC. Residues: CASENAGLASYEQYF.

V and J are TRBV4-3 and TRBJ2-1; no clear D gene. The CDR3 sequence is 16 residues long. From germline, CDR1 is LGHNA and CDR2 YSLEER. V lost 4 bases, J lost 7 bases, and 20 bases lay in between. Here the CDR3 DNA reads TGCGCCAGCAGCCGAGACCCATTGTCAAATCTGAATGAGCAGTTCTTC. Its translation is CASSRDPLSNLNEQFF.

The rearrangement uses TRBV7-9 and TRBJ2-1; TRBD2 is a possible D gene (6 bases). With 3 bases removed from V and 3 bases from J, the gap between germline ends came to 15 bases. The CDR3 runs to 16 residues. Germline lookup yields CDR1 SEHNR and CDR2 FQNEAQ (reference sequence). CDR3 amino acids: CASSFSPGSGYNEQFF. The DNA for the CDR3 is TGTGCCAGCAGCTTTTCCCCCGGGAGTGGCTACAATGAGCAGTTCTTC.

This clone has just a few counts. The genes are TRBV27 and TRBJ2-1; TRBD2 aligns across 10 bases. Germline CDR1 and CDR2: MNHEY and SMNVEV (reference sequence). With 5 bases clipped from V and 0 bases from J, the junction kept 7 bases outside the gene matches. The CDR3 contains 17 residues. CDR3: CASSTRTSGSSYNEQFF. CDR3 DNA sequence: TGTGCCAGCAGTACGCGGACTAGCGGTAGCTCCTACAATGAGCAGTTCTTC.

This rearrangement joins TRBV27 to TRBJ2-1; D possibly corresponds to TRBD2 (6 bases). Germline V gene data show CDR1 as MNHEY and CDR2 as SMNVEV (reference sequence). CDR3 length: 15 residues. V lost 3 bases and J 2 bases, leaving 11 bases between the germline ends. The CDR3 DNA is TGTGCCAGCAGTTTCGGCGGGGCGACCTACAATGAGCAGTTCTTC. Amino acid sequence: CASSFGGATYNEQFF.

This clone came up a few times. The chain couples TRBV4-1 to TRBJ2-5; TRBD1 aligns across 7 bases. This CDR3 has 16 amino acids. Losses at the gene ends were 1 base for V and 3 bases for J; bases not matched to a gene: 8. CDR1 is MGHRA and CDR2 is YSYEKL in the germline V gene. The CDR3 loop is CASSQVRGQGEETQYF. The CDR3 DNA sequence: TGCGCCAGCAGCCAAGTTAGGGGGCAGGGGGAAGAGACCCAGTACTTC.

CDR3 loop: CASSLSGRAVEQYF. CDR3 DNA: TGTGCCAGCAGTCTTAGCGGGAGGGCCGTCGAGCAGTACTTC. The chain is built from TRBV27 and TRBJ2-7; 11 bases fit TRBD2. Germline-derived CDR1 and CDR2 are MNHEY and SMNVEV (reference sequence). The CDR3 runs 14 residues. V dropped 5 bases and J dropped 6; count of bases not matched to a gene: 6.

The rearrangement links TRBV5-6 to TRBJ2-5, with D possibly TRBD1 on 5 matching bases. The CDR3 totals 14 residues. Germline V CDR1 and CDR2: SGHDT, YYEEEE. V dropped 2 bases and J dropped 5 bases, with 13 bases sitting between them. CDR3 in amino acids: CASSFGQGKETQYF. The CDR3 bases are TGTGCCAGCAGCTTTGGTCAGGGTAAGGAGACCCAGTACTTC.

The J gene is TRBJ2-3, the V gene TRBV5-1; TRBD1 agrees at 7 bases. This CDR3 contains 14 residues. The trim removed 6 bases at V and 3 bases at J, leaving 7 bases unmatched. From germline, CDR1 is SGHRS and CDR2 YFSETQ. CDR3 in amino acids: CASTRQGMTDTQYF. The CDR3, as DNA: TGCGCCAGCACTCGACAGGGTATGACAGATACGCAGTATTTT.

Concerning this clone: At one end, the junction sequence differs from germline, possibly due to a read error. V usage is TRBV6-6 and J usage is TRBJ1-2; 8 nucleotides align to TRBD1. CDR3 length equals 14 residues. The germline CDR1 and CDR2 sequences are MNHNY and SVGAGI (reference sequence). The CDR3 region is CASSEGQVNYGHTF. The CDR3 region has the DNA TGTGCCAGCAGCGAGGGACAGGTTAACTATGGCCACACCTTC.

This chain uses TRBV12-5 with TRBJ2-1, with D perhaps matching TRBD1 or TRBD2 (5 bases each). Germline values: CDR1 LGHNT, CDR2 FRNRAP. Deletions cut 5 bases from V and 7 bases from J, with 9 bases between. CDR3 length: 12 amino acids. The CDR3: CASGLEGNEQFF. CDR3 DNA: TGTGCTAGTGGTCTCGAGGGGAATGAGCAGTTCTTC.